This T cell receptor beta chain was observed in a study of response to subunit inactivated influenza vaccine. Overall study findings and caveats: A suggestion made by the authors is that each seasonal influenza vaccination recruits few new T cells.

TCRdb fed the RT-PCR reads into MiXCR, producing one record per CDR3 protein. This sample has some 600,000 distinct CDR3 sequences, with 14% found just once. In regard to this clonotype: No antigen is known for it.

The CDR3 contains 14 residues. CDR1 and CDR2 from the germline V gene are MNHEY and SVGAGI. The germline V and J ends were trimmed by 4 bases and 6 bases, with 13 bases remaining between them. The V call is TRBV6-5, the J call TRBJ1-5; the D gene is possibly TRBD1 (5 bases). This sequence originates from a man aged 45-60 years who received an inactivated influenza vaccine. The input for sequencing was PBMCs from blood, taken about 14 days before vaccination. In DNA, the CDR3 is TGTGCCAGCAGTTCATCAGGGAAAGCTCAGCCCCAGCATTTT. This sequence encodes CASSSSGKAQPQHF.